These 2 T cell receptor beta chains came from one sample sequenced in a study of CD8+CD57+ T cells in acquired aplastic anemia. CDR3 and TCR beta VDJ profiling relied on genomic DNA as the template. Using its own MiXCR run on the reads, TCRdb lists one record per CDR3 protein. The data contain 170,000 or so distinct CDR3 sequences, roughly 65% of them singletons. Sequencing was done on patients that had shown CD8+CD57+ cell expansion by flow cytometry. The sequencing input was sorted CD4+, CD8+, or CD8+CD57+ T cells (not recorded which) from PBMCs. These receptors originate from a human donor with aplastic anemia.

This clonotype occurred many times. The rearrangement links TRBV20-1 to TRBJ1-1, with D possibly being TRBD1 (5 bases). Germline V CDR1 and CDR2: DFQATT, SNEGSKA (reference sequence). Trimming stripped 0 bases from V and 5 bases from J, with 13 bases between. The CDR3 totals 14 residues. CDR3 in amino acids: CSARDGEGWTEAFF. The CDR3, as DNA: TGCAGTGCTAGAGATGGAGAGGGGTGGACTGAAGCTTTCTTT.

This clonotype has more than one count but fewer than ten. This chain joins TRBV15 and TRBJ2-1; 7 positions agree with TRBD1. Trimming took 3 bases from V and 3 from J; bases not matched to a gene: 14. Per germline, CDR1 LNHNV and CDR2 YYDKDF (reference sequence). This CDR3 spans 18 amino acids. The CDR3 sequence: CATSRPGGNRQYYNEQFF. CDR3 nucleotide sequence: TGTGCCACCAGCAGGCCAGGGGGTAATCGACAGTACTACAATGAGCAGTTCTTC. The complete variable domain, with remaining parts taken from reference TRBV15 and TRBJ2-1, reads DAMVIQNPRYQVTQFGKPVTLSCSQTLNHNVMYWYQQKSSQAPKLLFHYYDKDFNNEADTPDNFQSRRPNTSFCFLDIRSPGLGDTAMYLCATSRPGGNRQYYNEQFFGPGTRLTVL.